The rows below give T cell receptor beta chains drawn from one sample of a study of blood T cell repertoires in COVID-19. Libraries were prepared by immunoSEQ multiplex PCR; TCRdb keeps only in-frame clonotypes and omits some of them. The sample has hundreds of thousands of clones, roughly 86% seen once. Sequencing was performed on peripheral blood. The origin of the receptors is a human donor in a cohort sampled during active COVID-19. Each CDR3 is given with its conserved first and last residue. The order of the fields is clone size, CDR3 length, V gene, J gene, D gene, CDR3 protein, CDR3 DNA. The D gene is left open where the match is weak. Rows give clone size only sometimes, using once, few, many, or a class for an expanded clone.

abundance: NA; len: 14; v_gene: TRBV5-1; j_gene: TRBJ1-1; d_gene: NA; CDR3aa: CASSRVLGNTEAFF; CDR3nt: TGCGCCAGCAGCCGTGTCCTCGGGAACACTGAAGCTTTCTTT
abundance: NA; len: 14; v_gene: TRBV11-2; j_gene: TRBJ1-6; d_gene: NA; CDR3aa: CASSRSSYNSPLHF; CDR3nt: TGTGCCAGCAGCAGATCCAGTTATAATTCACCCCTCCACTTT
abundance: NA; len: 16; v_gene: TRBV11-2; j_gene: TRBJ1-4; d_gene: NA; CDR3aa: CASSRMGTGGNEKLFF; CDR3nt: TGTGCCAGCAGCCGGATGGGAACCGGGGGGAATGAAAAACTGTTTTTT
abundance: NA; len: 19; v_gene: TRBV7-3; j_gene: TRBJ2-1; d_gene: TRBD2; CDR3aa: CASSLSPGTSTSHYNEQFF; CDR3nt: TGTGCCAGCAGCCTAAGTCCCGGGACTAGCACTTCTCACTACAATGAGCAGTTCTTC
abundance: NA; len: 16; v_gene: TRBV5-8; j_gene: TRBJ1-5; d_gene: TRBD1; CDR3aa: CASSPRLGQGYQPQHF; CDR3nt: TGTGCCAGCAGCCCCCGCCTGGGACAGGGCTATCAGCCCCAGCATTTT
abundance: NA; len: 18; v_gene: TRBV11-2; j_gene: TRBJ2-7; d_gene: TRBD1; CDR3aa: CASSPRDRGRRISYEQYF; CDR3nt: TGTGCCAGCAGCCCCCGGGACAGGGGGCGCAGAATCTCCTACGAGCAGTACTTC
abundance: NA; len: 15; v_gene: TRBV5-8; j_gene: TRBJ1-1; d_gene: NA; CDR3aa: CASSWSGEGLTEAFF; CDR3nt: TGTGCCAGCAGCTGGAGCGGGGAGGGATTGACTGAAGCTTTCTTT
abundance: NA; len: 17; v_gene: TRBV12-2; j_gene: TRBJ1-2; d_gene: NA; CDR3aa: CASRLAAGNSFGYGYTF; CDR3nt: TGTGCAAGTCGCTTAGCTGCGGGAAATTCCTTTGGCTATGGCTACACCTTC
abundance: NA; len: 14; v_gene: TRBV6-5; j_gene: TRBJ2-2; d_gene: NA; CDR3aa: CASSRVPNTGELFF; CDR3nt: TGTGCCAGCAGTAGAGTACCGAACACCGGGGAGCTGTTTTTT
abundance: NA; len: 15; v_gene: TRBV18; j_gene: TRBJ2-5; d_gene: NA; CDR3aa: CASSPRQASQETQYF; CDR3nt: TGTGCCAGCTCACCCCGACAGGCCTCTCAAGAGACCCAGTACTTC
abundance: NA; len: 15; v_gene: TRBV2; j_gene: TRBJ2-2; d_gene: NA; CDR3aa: CASSERTVNTGELFF; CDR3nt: TGTGCCAGCAGTGAGAGGACAGTTAACACCGGGGAGCTGTTTTTT
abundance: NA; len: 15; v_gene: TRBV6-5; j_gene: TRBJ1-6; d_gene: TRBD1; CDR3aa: CASITQGEPPGPLHF; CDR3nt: TGTGCCAGCATAACTCAGGGGGAGCCCCCTGGGCCCCTCCACTTT
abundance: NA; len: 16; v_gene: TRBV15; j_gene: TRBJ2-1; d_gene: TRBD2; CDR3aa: CATSSLAESSYNEQFF; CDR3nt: TGTGCCACCAGCAGCCTAGCGGAAAGCTCCTACAATGAGCAGTTCTTC
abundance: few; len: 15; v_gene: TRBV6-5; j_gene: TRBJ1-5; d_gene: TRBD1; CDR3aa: CASSPDRGINQPQHF; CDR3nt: TGTGCCAGCAGTCCGGACAGGGGAATAAATCAGCCCCAGCATTTT
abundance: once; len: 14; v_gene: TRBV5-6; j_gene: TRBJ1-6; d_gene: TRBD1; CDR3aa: CASSLGQGTSPLHF; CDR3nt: TGTGCCAGCAGCTTGGGACAGGGGACTTCACCCCTCCACTTT
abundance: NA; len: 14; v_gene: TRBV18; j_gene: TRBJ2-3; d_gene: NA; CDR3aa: CASSPAKPGDTQYF; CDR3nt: TGTGCCAGCTCACCAGCAAAACCAGGAGATACGCAGTATTTT
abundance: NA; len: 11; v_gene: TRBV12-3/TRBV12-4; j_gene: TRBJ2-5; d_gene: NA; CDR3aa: CASSLKETQYF; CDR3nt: TGTGCCAGCAGTCTTAAAGAGACCCAGTACTTC
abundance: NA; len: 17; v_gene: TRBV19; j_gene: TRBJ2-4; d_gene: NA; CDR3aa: CASSIVYRPWSDIPSYF; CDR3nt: TGTGCCAGTAGTATAGTGTACAGGCCTTGGAGCGACATTCCTTCGTACTTC
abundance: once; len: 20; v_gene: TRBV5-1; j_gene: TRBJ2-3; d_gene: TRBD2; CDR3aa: CASSQPTGVRGSGGADTQYF; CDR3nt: TGCGCCAGCAGCCAGCCCACCGGGGTAAGGGGTAGCGGGGGAGCAGATACGCAGTATTTT
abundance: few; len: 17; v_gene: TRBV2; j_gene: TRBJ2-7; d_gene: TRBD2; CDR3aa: CASSYSGLAGVYSEQYF; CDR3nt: TGTGCCAGCAGTTACTCGGGACTAGCGGGAGTATACTCCGAGCAGTACTTC
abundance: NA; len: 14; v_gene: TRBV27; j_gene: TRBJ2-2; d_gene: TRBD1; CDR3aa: CASRNDRGAGELFF; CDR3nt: TGTGCCAGCAGGAACGACAGGGGGGCCGGGGAGCTGTTTTTT
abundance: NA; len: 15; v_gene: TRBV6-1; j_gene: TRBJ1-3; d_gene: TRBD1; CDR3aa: CASTKDRQPGNTIYF; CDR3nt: TGTGCCAGCACTAAGGACAGGCAACCTGGAAACACCATATATTTT
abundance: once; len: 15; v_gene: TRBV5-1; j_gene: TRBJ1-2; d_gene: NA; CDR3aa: CASSQSATAPYGYTF; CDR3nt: TGCGCCAGCAGCCAATCAGCGACAGCCCCCTATGGCTACACCTTC
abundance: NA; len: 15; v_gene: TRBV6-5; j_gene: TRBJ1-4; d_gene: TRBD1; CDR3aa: CASSPETGGVEKLFF; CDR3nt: TGTGCCAGCAGCCCCGAGACAGGGGGCGTTGAAAAACTGTTTTTT
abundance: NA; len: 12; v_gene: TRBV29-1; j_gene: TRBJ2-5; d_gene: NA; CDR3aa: CSVTGSQETQYF; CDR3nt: TGCAGCGTTACAGGGAGCCAAGAGACCCAGTACTTC
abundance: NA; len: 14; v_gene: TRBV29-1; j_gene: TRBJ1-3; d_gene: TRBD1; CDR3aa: CSVGDRSSGNTIYF; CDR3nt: TGCAGCGTTGGGGACAGGTCCTCTGGAAACACCATATATTTT
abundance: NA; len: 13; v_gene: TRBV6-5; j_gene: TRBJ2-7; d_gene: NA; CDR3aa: CASSNLQGRSQYF; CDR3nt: TGTGCCAGCAGTAACCTACAGGGCCGCTCGCAGTACTTC
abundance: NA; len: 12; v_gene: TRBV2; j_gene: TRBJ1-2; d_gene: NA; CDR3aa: CADRHSPYGYTF; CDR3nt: TGTGCCGACAGGCACTCCCCGTATGGCTACACCTTC
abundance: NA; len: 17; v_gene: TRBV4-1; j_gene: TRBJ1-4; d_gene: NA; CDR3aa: CASSQVLRRTADEKLFF; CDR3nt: TGCGCCAGCAGCCAAGTTCTTAGGCGGACAGCAGATGAAAAACTGTTTTTT
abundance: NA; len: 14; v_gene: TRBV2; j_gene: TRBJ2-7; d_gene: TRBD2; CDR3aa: CASTRAGGASEQYF; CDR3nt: TGTGCCAGCACCCGGGCCGGGGGGGCTAGCGAGCAGTACTTC
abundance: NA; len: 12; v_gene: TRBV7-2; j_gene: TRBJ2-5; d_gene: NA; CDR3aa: CASSFSTETQYF; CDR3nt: TGTGCCAGCAGCTTTAGCACAGAGACCCAGTACTTC
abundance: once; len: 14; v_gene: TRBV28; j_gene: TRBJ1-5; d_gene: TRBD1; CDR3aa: CASSDRVQDQPQHF; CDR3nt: TGTGCCAGCAGTGACAGGGTTCAGGATCAGCCCCAGCATTTT
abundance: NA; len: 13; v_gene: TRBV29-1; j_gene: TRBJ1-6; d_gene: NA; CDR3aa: CSVGGQSNSPLHF; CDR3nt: TGCAGCGTTGGAGGACAGTCGAATTCACCCCTCCACTTT
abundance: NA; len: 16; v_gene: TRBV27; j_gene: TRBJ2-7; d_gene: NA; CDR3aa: CASSAVWGRNAGEQYF; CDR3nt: TGTGCCAGCAGCGCGGTATGGGGACGGAATGCGGGGGAGCAGTACTTC
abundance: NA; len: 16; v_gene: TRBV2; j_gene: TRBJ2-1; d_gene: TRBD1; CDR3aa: CASSVTGAGSYNEQFF; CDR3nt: TGTGCCAGCAGTGTGACAGGGGCCGGCTCCTACAATGAGCAGTTCTTC
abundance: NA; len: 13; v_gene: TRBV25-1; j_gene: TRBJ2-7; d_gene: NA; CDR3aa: CASSDANRDEQYF; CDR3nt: TGTGCCAGCAGTGATGCGAACAGGGACGAGCAGTACTTC
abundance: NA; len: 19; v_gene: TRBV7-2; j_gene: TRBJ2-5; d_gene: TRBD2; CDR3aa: CASSSRIAGSERNQETQYF; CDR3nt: TGTGCCAGCAGCTCCCGCATAGCGGGGTCGGAAAGGAACCAAGAGACCCAGTACTTC
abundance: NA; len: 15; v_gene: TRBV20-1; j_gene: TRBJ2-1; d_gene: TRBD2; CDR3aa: CSASLGLVAYNEQFF; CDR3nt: TGCAGTGCTAGTCTCGGACTAGTAGCCTACAATGAGCAGTTCTTC
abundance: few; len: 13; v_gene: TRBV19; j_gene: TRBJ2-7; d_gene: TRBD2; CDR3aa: CASSVSGFYEQYF; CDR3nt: TGTGCCAGTAGTGTTAGCGGGTTCTACGAGCAGTACTTC
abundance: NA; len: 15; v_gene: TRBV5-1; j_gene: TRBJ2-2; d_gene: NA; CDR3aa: CASSLGGVNTGELFF; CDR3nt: TGCGCCAGCAGCTTAGGAGGGGTGAACACCGGGGAGCTGTTTTTT